These 18 T cell receptor beta chains share one sample of origin, sequenced in a study of blood T cell repertoires in COVID-19. This table comes from immunoSEQ multiplex PCR, and its TCRdb copy is limited to in-frame clones, with some not included. The sample holds about 220,000 clones; about 79% are singletons and the top ten take 9.7%. Sequencing was performed on peripheral blood. The source of these receptors is a man aged 50 to 59 with active or convalescent COVID-19.

V and J are TRBV5-1 and TRBJ1-1; D not resolved. Germline CDR1 is SGHRS and CDR2 is YFSETQ. This CDR3 has 15 residues. Trimming pared 0 bases from V and 3 bases from J, leaving 12 bases between. The CDR3 DNA follows: TGCGCCAGCAGCTTGGGCCCGGGTGTGGACACTGAAGCTTTCTTT. Amino acids: CASSLGPGVDTEAFF. The full variable domain, its missing parts supplied by reference TRBV5-1 and TRBJ1-1, is KAGVTQTPRYLIKTRGQQVTLSCSPISGHRSVSWYQQTPGQGLQFLFEYFSETQRNKGNFPGRFSGRQFSNSRSEMNVSTLELGDSALYLCASSLGPGVDTEAFFGQGTRLTVV.

V is TRBV29-1 and J is TRBJ2-7; 11 bases match TRBD2. Germline CDR1 is SQVTM and CDR2 is ANQGSEA. With 1 base clipped from V and 2 bases from J, the junction kept 1 base outside the gene matches. CDR3 size: 14 residues. For the CDR3, the DNA is TGCAGCGTTGAAGGACTAGCGGGACCCTACGAGCAGTACTTC. Residues: CSVEGLAGPYEQYF.

CDR3 sequence: CASSSRGYTF. CDR3 sequence (DNA): TGTGCCAGCAGCTCCCGGGGCTACACCTTC. The chain links TRBV7-9 to TRBJ1-2, with unresolved D. In germline, CDR1 is SEHNR, CDR2 FQNEAQ (reference sequence). Trimming shortened V by 4 bases and J by 8 bases, and 5 bases separated the two germline ends. The CDR3 totals 10 residues. Supplemented by reference TRBV7-9 and TRBJ1-2, the full variable domain reads DTGVSQNPRHKITKRGQNVTFRCDPISEHNRLYWYRQTLGQGPEFLTYFQNEAQLEKSRLLSDRFSAERPKGSFSTLEIQRTEQGDSAMYLCASSSRGYTFGSGTRLTVV.

The chain combines TRBV5-6 with TRBJ1-2, with 7 bases lining up with TRBD1. Trimming at V came to 4 bases and at J to 4 bases, leaving 4 bases not matched to a gene. The CDR3 runs to 13 residues. The germline gives CDR1 SGHDT, CDR2 YYEEEE. CDR3: CASSRDSSYGYTF. The CDR3 DNA reads TGTGCCAGCAGCCGGGACAGCAGCTATGGCTACACCTTC.

The chain has TRBV3-1 (or the pseudogene TRBV3-2) and TRBJ1-3; tentatively, D is TRBD1 (5 bases). Trimming took 5 bases from V and 0 from J, leaving 17 bases between them. Germline CDR1 and CDR2: LGHDT and YNNKEL (reference sequence). This CDR3 region has 17 residues. CDR3 in amino acids: CASSTRQRPISGNTIYF. The CDR3 region has the DNA TGTGCCAGCAGCACCCGACAGCGACCGATCTCTGGAAACACCATATATTTT.

V gene TRBV19 combines with J gene TRBJ2-7; 9 bases fit TRBD2. V shed 6 bases, J shed 2 bases, and the junction held 5 bases outside the gene matches. The CDR3 loop spans 14 amino acids. Germline CDR1 is LNHDA and CDR2 is SQIVND (reference sequence). The DNA of the CDR3 is TGTGCCAGTAGCGAGATAGCGGGAGCCTACGAGCAGTACTTC. Protein product: CASSEIAGAYEQYF.

This clone was detected only a few times. V usage is TRBV5-1 and J usage is TRBJ1-6; D is ambiguous. Deletions cut 0 bases from V and 7 bases from J, with 8 bases between. In germline, CDR1 is SGHRS, CDR2 YFSETQ. The CDR3 sequence is 14 residues long. The CDR3 nucleotides read TGCGCCAGCAGCTTGGAGGGAGCGAATTCACCCCTCCACTTT. It codes for CASSLEGANSPLHF.

V and J are TRBV6-2 or TRBV6-3 and TRBJ1-5, with D possibly being TRBD1 (6 bases). Germline CDR1 MNHEY, CDR2 SVGEGT. The germline V and J ends were trimmed by 6 bases and 0 bases, with 9 bases remaining between them. CDR3 size: 14 residues. The CDR3 nucleotides are TGTGCCAGCAGCGGGACAAATAGCAATCAGCCCCAGCATTTT. Translation: CASSGTNSNQPQHF.

The genes are TRBV5-4 and TRBJ1-1; D is perhaps TRBD1 (5 bases). With 4 bases removed from V and 1 base from J, the gap between germline ends came to 11 bases. Looked up from germline, CDR1 is SGHNT and CDR2 is YYREEE (reference sequence). The CDR3 is 14 residues long. The CDR3 DNA follows: TGTGCCAGCAGCCCGCCAAGGGGGAACACTGAAGCTTTCTTT. Translation gives CASSPPRGNTEAFF.

The rearrangement uses TRBV11-3 and TRBJ1-1; D is unclear. The V gene's germline CDR1 is SGHNT and CDR2 YENEEA. CDR3 length: 13 amino acids. The V gene lost 3 bases and the J gene lost 1 base, with 6 bases spanning the gap. The CDR3 reads CASSFTPNTEAFF. As DNA, the CDR3 is TGTGCCAGCAGCTTTACACCGAACACTGAAGCTTTCTTT.

The chain has TRBV28 and TRBJ2-7, with TRBD2 matching 8 bases. V trimming: 5 bases; J trimming: 11 bases; junction bases outside the gene matches: 14. This CDR3 has 14 amino acids. Germline V gene sequence: CDR1 MDHEN, CDR2 SYDVKM. In DNA form, the CDR3 reads TGTGCCAGCAGTCCCGGGACTAGTAGTAGGCGCGAGTACTTC. It is translated as CASSPGTSSRREYF.

This clone is a singleton in its sample. The chain is built from TRBV7-8 and TRBJ2-5; D perhaps matches TRBD1 (6 bases). From germline, CDR1 is SGHVS and CDR2 FQNEAQ. V was clipped by 2 bases and J by 9 bases, with 13 bases between them. The CDR3 sequence is 13 residues long. The CDR3 reads CASSLWGSGAQYF. CDR3 in DNA: TGTGCCAGCAGCTTATGGGGGTCAGGGGCCCAGTACTTC.

This chain joins TRBV18 and TRBJ1-1; the D gene is possibly TRBD1 (6 bases). The CDR3 consists of 14 residues. V was shortened by 3 bases and J by 4 bases, with 12 bases between the two germline ends. Germline lookup yields CDR1 KGHSH and CDR2 LQKENI. Written as DNA, the CDR3 is TGTGCCAGCTCACCGGGGGGGGCTAGCACTGAAGCTTTCTTT. Translation gives CASSPGGASTEAFF.

The rearrangement uses TRBV9 and TRBJ2-5, with D possibly matching TRBD2 (6 bases). The germline V and J ends were trimmed by 4 bases and 1 base, with 17 bases remaining between them. The CDR3 length is 16 residues. Germline CDR1 and CDR2: SGDLS and YYNGEE. CDR3 protein: CASSYGAGLLQETQYF. CDR3 sequence (DNA): TGTGCCAGCAGCTACGGGGCGGGACTCCTCCAAGAGACCCAGTACTTC.

This chain connects TRBV28 to TRBJ1-5; the match to TRBD1 covers 7 bases. The germline CDR1 and CDR2 sequences are MDHEN and SYDVKM. There are 13 residues in the CDR3. J was trimmed by 7 bases and V by 5 bases; bases with no gene match: 5. CDR3 DNA: TGTGCCAGCAGTAGACAGGGACGGCAGCCCCAGCATTTT. It codes for CASSRQGRQPQHF.

V gene TRBV5-1 combines with J gene TRBJ2-7; TRBD1 is a possible D gene (6 bases). Germline CDR1 is SGHRS and CDR2 is YFSETQ. V lost 3 bases to trimming and J lost 3 bases, with 16 bases between them. The CDR3 is 15 amino acids. CDR3: CASSSLQGANYEQYF. The DNA for the CDR3 is TGCGCCAGCAGCTCCCTACAGGGTGCGAACTACGAGCAGTACTTC.

The CDR3 protein is CASSLGGHNQPQHF. The CDR3 coding sequence is TGTGCCAGCAGTCTGGGGGGTCATAATCAGCCCCAGCATTTT. The chain employs TRBV27 and TRBJ1-5; D is possibly TRBD1 (5 bases). V was trimmed by 5 bases and J by 4 bases, leaving 12 bases between them. The germline gives CDR1 MNHEY, CDR2 SMNVEV (reference sequence). The CDR3 extends over 14 amino acids.

This clone was observed a single time. V and J are TRBV3-1 (or the pseudogene TRBV3-2) and TRBJ1-2; possible D gene TRBD1, 5 bases. The CDR3 has 13 residues. V was trimmed by 1 base and J by 8 bases, leaving 11 bases between them. The germline CDR1 and CDR2 sequences are LGHDT and YNNKEL (reference sequence). CDR3 sequence reads: CASSQAATAGYTF. The CDR3 DNA is TGTGCCAGCAGCCAAGCCGCGACAGCGGGCTACACCTTC.